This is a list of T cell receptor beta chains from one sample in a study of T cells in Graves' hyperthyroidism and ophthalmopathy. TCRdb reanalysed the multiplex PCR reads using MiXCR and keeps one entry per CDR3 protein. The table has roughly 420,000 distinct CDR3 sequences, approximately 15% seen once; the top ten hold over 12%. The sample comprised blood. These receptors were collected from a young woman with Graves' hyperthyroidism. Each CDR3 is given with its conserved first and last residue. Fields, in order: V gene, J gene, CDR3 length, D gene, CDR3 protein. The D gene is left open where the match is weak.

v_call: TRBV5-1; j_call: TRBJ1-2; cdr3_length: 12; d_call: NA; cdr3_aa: CASSLDSYGYTF
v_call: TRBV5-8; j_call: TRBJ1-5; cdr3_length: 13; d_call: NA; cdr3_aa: CASSLSPTQPQHF
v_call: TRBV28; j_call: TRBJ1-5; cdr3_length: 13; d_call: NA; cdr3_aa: CASSFLGRQPQHF
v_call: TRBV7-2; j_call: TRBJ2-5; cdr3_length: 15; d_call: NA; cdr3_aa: CASSLGTNHQETQYF
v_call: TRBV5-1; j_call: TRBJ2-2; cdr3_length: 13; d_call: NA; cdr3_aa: CASSTRQVGELFF
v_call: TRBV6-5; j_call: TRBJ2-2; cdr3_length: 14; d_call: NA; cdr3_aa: CASSYSRSTGELFF
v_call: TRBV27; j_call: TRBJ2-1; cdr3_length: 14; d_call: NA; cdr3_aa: CASSLSSGHNEQFF
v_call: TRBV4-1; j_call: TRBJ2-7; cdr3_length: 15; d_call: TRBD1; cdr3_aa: CASSPAQGVSYEQYF
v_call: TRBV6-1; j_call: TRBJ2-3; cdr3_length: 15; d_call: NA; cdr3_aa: CASSLSGLGTDTQYF
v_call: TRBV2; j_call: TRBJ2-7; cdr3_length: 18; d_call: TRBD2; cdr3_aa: CASSEPGGGSGSPYEQYF
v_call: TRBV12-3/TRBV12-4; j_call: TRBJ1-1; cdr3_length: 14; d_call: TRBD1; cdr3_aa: CASSYRTGVTEAFF
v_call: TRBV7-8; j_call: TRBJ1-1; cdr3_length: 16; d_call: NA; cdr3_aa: CASSSGMGGRGTEAFF
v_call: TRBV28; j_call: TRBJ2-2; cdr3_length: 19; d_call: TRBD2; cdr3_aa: CASSLTTGLAGVEAGELFF
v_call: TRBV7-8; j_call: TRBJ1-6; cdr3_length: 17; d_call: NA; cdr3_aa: CASSLGSGTDFNSPLHF
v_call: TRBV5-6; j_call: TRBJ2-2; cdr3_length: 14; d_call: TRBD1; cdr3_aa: CASSQDRVPGELFF
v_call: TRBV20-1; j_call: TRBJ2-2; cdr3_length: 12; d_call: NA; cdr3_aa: CSARVNTGELFF
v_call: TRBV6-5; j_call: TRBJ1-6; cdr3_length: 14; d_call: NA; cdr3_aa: CASSYSTERSPLHF
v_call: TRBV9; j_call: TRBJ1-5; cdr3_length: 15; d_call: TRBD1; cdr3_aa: CASSAGQGPPQPQHF
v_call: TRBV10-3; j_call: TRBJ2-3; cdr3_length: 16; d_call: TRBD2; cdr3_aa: CAISTLAGFVKDTQYF
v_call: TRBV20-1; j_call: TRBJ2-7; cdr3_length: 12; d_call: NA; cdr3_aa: CSVDKREYEQYF
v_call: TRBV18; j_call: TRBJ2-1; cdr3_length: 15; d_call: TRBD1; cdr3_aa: CASSPGTGFWNEQFF
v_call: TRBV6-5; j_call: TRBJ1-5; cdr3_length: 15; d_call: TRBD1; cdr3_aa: CASSYSRGQGQPQHF
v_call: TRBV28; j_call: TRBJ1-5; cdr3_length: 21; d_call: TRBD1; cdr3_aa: CASRYYPPLRQGLVSNQPQHF
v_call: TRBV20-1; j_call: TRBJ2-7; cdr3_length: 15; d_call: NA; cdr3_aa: CSARKTLQGSYEQYF
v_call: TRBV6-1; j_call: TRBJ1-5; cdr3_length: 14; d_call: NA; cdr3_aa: CASGQTGTNQPQHF
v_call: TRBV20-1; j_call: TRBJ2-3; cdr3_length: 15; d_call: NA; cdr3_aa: CSASSQEGKTDTQYF
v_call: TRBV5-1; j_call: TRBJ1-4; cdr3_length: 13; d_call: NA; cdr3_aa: CASSFGSNEKLFF
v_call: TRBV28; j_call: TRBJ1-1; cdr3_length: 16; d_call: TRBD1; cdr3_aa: CASSLTLTGGITEAFF
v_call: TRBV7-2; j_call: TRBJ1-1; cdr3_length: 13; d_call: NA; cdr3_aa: CASSSVPFTEAFF
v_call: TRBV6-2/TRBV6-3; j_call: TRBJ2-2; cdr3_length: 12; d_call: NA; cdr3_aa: CASSYFPGELFF
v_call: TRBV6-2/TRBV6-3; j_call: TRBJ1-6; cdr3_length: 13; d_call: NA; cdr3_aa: CASKAGRNSPLHF
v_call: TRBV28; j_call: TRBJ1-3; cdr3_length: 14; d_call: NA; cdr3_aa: CASSYVNSGNTIYF
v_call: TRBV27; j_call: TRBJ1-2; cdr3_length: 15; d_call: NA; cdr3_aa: CASSPRDFRAYGYTF
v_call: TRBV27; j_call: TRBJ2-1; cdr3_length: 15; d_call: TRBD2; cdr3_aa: CASKDVAGVYNEQFF
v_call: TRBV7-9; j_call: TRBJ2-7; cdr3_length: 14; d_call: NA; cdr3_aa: CASSVDPSSYEQYF
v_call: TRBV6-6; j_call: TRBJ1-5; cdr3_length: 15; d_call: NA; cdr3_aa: CASSYRPGGNQPQHF
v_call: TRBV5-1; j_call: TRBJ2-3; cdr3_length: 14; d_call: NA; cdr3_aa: CASSPGLLTDTQYF
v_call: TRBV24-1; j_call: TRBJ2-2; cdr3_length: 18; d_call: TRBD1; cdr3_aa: CATSDLPPGTGNTGELFF
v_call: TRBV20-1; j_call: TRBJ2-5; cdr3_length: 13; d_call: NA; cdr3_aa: CGAYSRRKETQYF
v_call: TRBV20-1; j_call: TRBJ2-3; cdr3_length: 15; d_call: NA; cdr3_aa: CSASPSGVSTDTQYF
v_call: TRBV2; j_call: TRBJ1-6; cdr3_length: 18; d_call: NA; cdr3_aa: CASNPGRRGGKRNSPLHF
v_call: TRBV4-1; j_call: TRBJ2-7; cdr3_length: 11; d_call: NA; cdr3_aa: CAARDGREQYF
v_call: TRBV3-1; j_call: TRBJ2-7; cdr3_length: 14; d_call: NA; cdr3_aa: CASSPRTGGNEQYF
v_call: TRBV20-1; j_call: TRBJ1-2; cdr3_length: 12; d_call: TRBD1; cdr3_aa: CSAGQGGYGYTF
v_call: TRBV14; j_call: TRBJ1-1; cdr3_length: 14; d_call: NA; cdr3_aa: CASRPVGTNTEAFF
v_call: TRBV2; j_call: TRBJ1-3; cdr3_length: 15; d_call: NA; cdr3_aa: CASSPRGVSGNTIYF